This entry lists 22 T cell receptor beta chains sequenced from one sample in a study of T cells in Graves' hyperthyroidism and ophthalmopathy. Researchers took RNA transcripts and amplified the TCR beta CDR3 regions from them. The TCR CDR3 first-round RT-PCR relied on the HTBI primer set. TCRdb fed the multiplex PCR reads into MiXCR, producing one record per CDR3 protein. The sample records about 130,000 distinct CDR3 sequences, around 20% being singletons. The sequenced sample consisted of blood. The receptors were sampled from a woman aged 45-60 years with Graves' hyperthyroidism that later progressed to Graves' ophthalmopathy.

For this clonotype: This could be a read error, since a much larger clone is one nucleotide away. The rearrangement joins TRBV3-1 to TRBJ2-2; 7 bases match TRBD2. The CDR3 loop spans 13 amino acids. The V gene end was trimmed by 8 bases and the J gene end by 6 bases; junction bases not matched to a gene: 6. Germline V gene data show CDR1 as LGHDT and CDR2 as YNNKEL (reference sequence). CDR3 loop: CASATSEAGELFF. CDR3 DNA: TGTGCCAGCGCTACTAGCGAGGCCGGGGAGCTGTTTTTT. Combining the CDR3 with reference TRBV3-1 and TRBJ2-2 gives the whole variable domain DTAVSQTPKYLVTQMGNDKSIKCEQNLGHDTMYWYKQDSKKFLKIMFSYNNKELIINETVPNRFSPKSPDKAHLNLHINSLELGDSAVYFCASATSEAGELFFGEGSRLTVL.

This clonotype occurred many times. The V call is TRBV10-2, the J call TRBJ2-7; 8 bases agree with TRBD2. The CDR3 is 15 amino acids. Germline values: CDR1 WSHSY, CDR2 SAAADI. The junction had 10 bases not matched to a gene; V was cut back by 4 bases and J by 5 bases. CDR3 residues: CASSAMAGGPHEQYF. The CDR3 DNA is TGCGCCAGCAGTGCTATGGCGGGAGGACCCCACGAGCAGTACTTC.

This clonotype was detected only once. The V gene is TRBV6-1, the J gene TRBJ2-1; 15 bases line up with TRBD2. The CDR3 covers 18 residues. CDR1 and CDR2 (germline): MNHNS, SASEGT. After removal of 8 bases from V and 0 bases from J, the junction contained 8 bases not matched to a gene. The CDR3 DNA sequence: TGTGCCAGCCTCCGGACTAGCGGGAGGGCCAGCTCCTACAATGAGCAGTTCTTC. It encodes CASLRTSGRASSYNEQFF.

Points on this clonotype: Being one base from a much bigger clone, this may be a read error. The chain combines TRBV12-3 or TRBV12-4 with TRBJ2-1, with 13 nucleotides matching TRBD2. This CDR3 is 17 amino acids long. V gave up 5 bases and J gave up 5 bases; unmatched junction bases: 9. The CDR3 DNA reads TGTGCCAGCAGTCTGACCCCCGGACTAGCGGGAGACAATGAGCAGTTCTTC. Amino acids: CASSLTPGLAGDNEQFF.

This clonotype was seen many times. The chain is built from TRBV5-1 and TRBJ1-1; D remains ambiguous. Deletions cut 0 bases from V and 0 bases from J, with 6 bases between. Germline V CDR1 and CDR2: SGHRS, YFSETQ. The CDR3 runs 14 residues. The chain's CDR3 is CASSLEVLNTEAFF. The CDR3 coding sequence is TGCGCCAGCAGCTTGGAAGTTTTGAACACTGAAGCTTTCTTT.

The DNA of the CDR3 is TGCGCCAGCAGTTTTCAGGGCGGTGGCTACACCTTC. This codes for CASSFQGGGYTF. V gene TRBV5-1 combines with J gene TRBJ1-2, with D possibly being TRBD1 (5 bases). The germline V gene has CDR1 SGHRS and CDR2 YFSETQ. There are 12 residues in the CDR3. V lost 5 bases to trimming and J lost 7 bases, with 12 bases between them. Full variable domain (missing parts from reference TRBV5-1 and TRBJ1-2): KAGVTQTPRYLIKTRGQQVTLSCSPISGHRSVSWYQQTPGQGLQFLFEYFSETQRNKGNFPGRFSGRQFSNSRSEMNVSTLELGDSALYLCASSFQGGGYTFGSGTRLTVV.

Notes on this clonotype: One base away lies a much larger clone, so this may be a sequencing read error. The chain links TRBV28 to TRBJ2-3; the match to TRBD2 covers 9 bases. This CDR3 region has 16 residues. Germline values: CDR1 MDHEN, CDR2 SYDVKM. CDR3 coding DNA: TGTGCCAGCAGCCGTTTAGCGGGAGACAGCACAGATATGCAGTATTTT. This translates into CASSRLAGDSTDMQYF.

The chain has TRBV4-2 and TRBJ2-7; 12 nucleotides match TRBD2. Germline V gene data show CDR1 as LGHNA and CDR2 as YNFKEQ. Losses at the gene ends were 4 bases for V and 0 bases for J; bases not matched to a gene: 7. The CDR3 is 17 residues long. For the CDR3, the DNA is TGTGCCAGCAGCCCGAGGACTAGCGGGGCCAGCTCCTACGAGCAGTACTTC. It is translated as CASSPRTSGASSYEQYF.

A few counts support this clonotype. The rearrangement joins TRBV14 to TRBJ2-1; the D gene is possibly TRBD2 (5 bases). Germline V gene data show CDR1 as SGHDN and CDR2 as FVKESK. The CDR3 length is 15 residues. V was trimmed by 7 bases and J by 8 bases, leaving 21 bases between them. CDR3 sequence reads: CASTPLGAGTHEQFF. CDR3 DNA sequence: TGTGCCAGCACACCCCTGGGCGCGGGTACCCATGAGCAGTTCTTC.

With respect to this clonotype: This may be a read error, as it is one base from a much larger clone. This sequence joins TRBV10-1 and TRBJ2-7, with D perhaps TRBD2 (5 bases). The CDR3 has 13 residues. Germline CDR1 and CDR2: WNHNN and SYGVQD (reference sequence). Trimming took 4 bases from V and 4 from J, leaving 11 bases between them. CDR3 sequence: CASSGASPYEQYF. The CDR3 DNA reads as TGCGCCAGCAGTGGAGCTAGCCCATACGAGCAGTACTTC.

The chain has TRBV6-2 or TRBV6-3 and TRBJ2-7; 14 bases match TRBD2. V was pared by 6 bases and J by 5 bases, with 6 bases of the junction left unmatched. The CDR3 covers 15 residues. The germline V gene has CDR1 MNHEY and CDR2 SVGEGT. CDR3 region: CASRGTSGRLNEQYF. Written as DNA, the CDR3 is TGTGCCAGCAGGGGGACTAGCGGGAGACTCAACGAGCAGTACTTC.

This clonotype has a count of ten or more. The chain recombines TRBV4-1 with TRBJ1-1; maybe TRBD1 (5 bases). Trimming removed 0 bases at V and 5 bases at J, with 13 bases between. Germline-derived CDR1 and CDR2 are MGHRA and YSYEKL. CDR3 length equals 15 residues. CDR3 amino acids: CASSQDRRDATEAFF. The DNA of the CDR3 is TGCGCCAGCAGCCAAGATCGGAGGGACGCGACTGAAGCTTTCTTT.

This clonotype turned up a few times. This chain links TRBV5-1 with TRBJ2-5; no reliable D call. The V and J ends lost 1 base and 2 bases respectively, with 9 bases between them. The CDR3 consists of 14 residues. The germline gives CDR1 SGHRS, CDR2 YFSETQ. CDR3 nucleotide sequence: TGCGCCAGCAGCTTGATGTCAGCACAAGAGACCCAGTACTTC. Translated, it gives CASSLMSAQETQYF.

This clonotype was found a few times. V is TRBV6-1 and J is TRBJ2-5; maybe TRBD2 (5 bases). This CDR3 contains 14 residues. The V gene's germline CDR1 is MNHNS and CDR2 SASEGT. V lost 6 bases to trimming and J lost 4 bases, with 15 bases between them. Written as DNA, the CDR3 is TGTGCCAGCAGCGTCCGAGGGCCGCGAGAGACCCAGTACTTC. Its protein is CASSVRGPRETQYF.

This clonotype was observed many times. DNA of the CDR3: TGTGCCAGCAAGCGGAGAAATGAGCAGTTCTTC. It codes for CASKRRNEQFF. The chain combines TRBV27 with TRBJ2-1; a weak D match, TRBD2 (5 bases). The CDR3 runs to 11 residues. Germline assignment: CDR1 MNHEY and CDR2 SMNVEV (reference sequence). Trimming removed 7 bases from V and 7 bases from J, with 8 bases in between.

This clonotype has ten or more counts. The chain has TRBV2 and TRBJ2-4, with D tentatively TRBD1 (5 bases). With 6 bases removed from V and 6 bases from J, the gap between germline ends came to 15 bases. The length of the CDR3 is 14 residues. CDR1 and CDR2 from the germline V gene are SNHLY and FYNNEI. CDR3 amino acids: CASRVVDNLNIQYF. The CDR3 nucleotides read TGTGCCAGCAGGGTTGTGGACAATCTAAACATTCAGTACTTC.

The table lists this clonotype with many counts. The chain carries TRBV6-1 and TRBJ1-4, with TRBD1 matching 10 bases. Germline trimming cut 6 bases from V and 7 bases from J; bases unmatched to any gene: 8. Germline loops: CDR1 MNHNS, CDR2 SASEGT. CDR3 length: 15 amino acids. The CDR3 DNA sequence: TGTGCCAGCAGAAAATCCGGGACAGGGGCTGAAAAACTGTTTTTT. Translation: CASRKSGTGAEKLFF.

This clonotype has a count of ten or more. This chain links TRBV7-8 with TRBJ2-7; 10 bases line up with TRBD2. The V and J ends lost 4 bases and 6 bases, in that order; junction bases with no gene match: 6. There are 14 residues in the CDR3. Germline V gene data show CDR1 as SGHVS and CDR2 as FQNEAQ. The CDR3 loop is CASSSSGTSVEQYF. The CDR3 coding sequence is TGTGCCAGCAGCTCCTCCGGGACTAGCGTCGAGCAGTACTTC.

This clonotype came up once. A read error is possible here, since a much larger clone lies one base away. Here the CDR3 reads CAISRGQKNTEAFF. The CDR3 bases are TGTGCCATCAGCCGGGGACAGAAGAACACTGAAGCTTTCTTT. The chain joins TRBV6-1 to TRBJ1-1; TRBD1 matches at 7 bases. CDR1 is MNHNS and CDR2 is SASEGT in the germline V gene. The CDR3 covers 14 residues. The J segment lost 1 base and the V segment lost 10 bases, leaving 9 bases of the junction unmatched.

This clonotype was observed a few times. The chain couples TRBV19 to TRBJ1-5; no reliable D call. V lost 6 bases, J lost 0 bases, and 9 bases lay in between. The CDR3 covers 14 residues. From germline, CDR1 is LNHDA and CDR2 SQIVND (reference sequence). The CDR3 DNA is TGTGCCAGTAGCTCACTGAATAGCAATCAGCCCCAGCATTTT. This sequence encodes CASSSLNSNQPQHF.

This clonotype was recorded at least ten times. The J gene is TRBJ2-7, the V gene TRBV2; D not certain. Trimming took off 6 bases at V and 0 bases at J, with 15 bases between the two ends. CDR1 and CDR2 (germline): SNHLY, FYNNEI. This CDR3 is 15 amino acids long. The CDR3: CASSPVRAASYEQYF. In DNA form, the CDR3 reads TGTGCCAGCAGCCCCGTTAGAGCAGCCTCCTACGAGCAGTACTTC. Looking up the rest from reference TRBV2 and TRBJ2-7 gives the full variable domain: EPEVTQTPSHQVTQMGQEVILRCVPISNHLYFYWYRQILGQKVEFLVSFYNNEISEKSEIFDDQFSVERPDGSNFTLKIRSTKLEDSAMYFCASSPVRAASYEQYFGPGTRLTVT.

This chain uses TRBV20-1 with TRBJ1-1; D is unresolved. There are 13 residues in the CDR3. CDR1 and CDR2 (germline): DFQATT, SNEGSKA (reference sequence). Trimming removed 4 bases at V and 11 bases at J, with 20 bases between. For the CDR3, the DNA is TGCAGTGCTAAAGTGGCCCAATCCGGGAGGGCTTTCTTT. It encodes CSAKVAQSGRAFF.